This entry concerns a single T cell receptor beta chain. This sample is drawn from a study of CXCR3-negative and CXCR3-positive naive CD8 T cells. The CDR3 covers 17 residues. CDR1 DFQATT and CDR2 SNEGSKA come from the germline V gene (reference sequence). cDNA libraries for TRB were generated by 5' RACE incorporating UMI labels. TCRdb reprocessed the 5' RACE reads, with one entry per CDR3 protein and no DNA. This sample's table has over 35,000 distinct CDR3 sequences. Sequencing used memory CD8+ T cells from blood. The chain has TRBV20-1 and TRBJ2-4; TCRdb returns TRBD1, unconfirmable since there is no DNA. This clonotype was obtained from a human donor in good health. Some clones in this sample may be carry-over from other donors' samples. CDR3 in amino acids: CSAPRITPGVGGDIQYF.